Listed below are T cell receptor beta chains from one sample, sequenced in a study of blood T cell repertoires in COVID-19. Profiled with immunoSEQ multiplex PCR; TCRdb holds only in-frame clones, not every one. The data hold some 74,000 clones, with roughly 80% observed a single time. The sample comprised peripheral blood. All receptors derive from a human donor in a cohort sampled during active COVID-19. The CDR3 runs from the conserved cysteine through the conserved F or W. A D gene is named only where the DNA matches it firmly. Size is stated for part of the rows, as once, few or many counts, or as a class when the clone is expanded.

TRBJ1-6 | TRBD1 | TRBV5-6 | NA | CASSGGTGTFSYNSPLHF | TGTGCCAGCAGCGGAGGGACAGGGACTTTCTCCTATAATTCACCCCTCCACTTT
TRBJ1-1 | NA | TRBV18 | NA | CASSPRDYRGTEAFF | TGTGCCAGCTCACCACGTGATTACCGGGGGACTGAAGCTTTCTTT
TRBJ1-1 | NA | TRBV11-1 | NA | CASSLGGVTEAFF | TGTGCCAGCAGCTTAGGGGGAGTCACTGAAGCTTTCTTT
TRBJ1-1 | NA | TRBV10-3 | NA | CAIKLEANTEAFF | TGTGCCATCAAGCTAGAGGCGAACACTGAAGCTTTCTTT
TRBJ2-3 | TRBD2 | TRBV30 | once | CACPGREIGTDTQYF | TGTGCCTGCCCCGGGAGGGAAATAGGCACAGATACGCAGTATTTT
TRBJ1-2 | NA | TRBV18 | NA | CASSPPSINYGYTF | TGTGCCAGCTCACCGCCCAGTATTAACTATGGCTACACCTTC
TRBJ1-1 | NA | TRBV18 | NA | CASSQSLNTEAFF | TGTGCCAGCTCACAAAGCCTGAACACTGAAGCTTTCTTT
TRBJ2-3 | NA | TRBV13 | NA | CASSLVVAAGNTDTQYF | TGTGCCAGCAGCTTAGTAGTAGCGGCAGGAAACACAGATACGCAGTATTTT
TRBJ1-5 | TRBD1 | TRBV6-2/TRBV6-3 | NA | CASSHRGQGDSQPQHF | TGTGCCAGCAGTCACCGCGGGCAGGGGGACAGTCAGCCCCAGCATTTT
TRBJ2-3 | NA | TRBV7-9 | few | CASSLKADTQYF | TGTGCCAGCAGCTTAAAAGCGGATACGCAGTATTTT
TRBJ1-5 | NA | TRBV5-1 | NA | CASSFSDRLLEPQHF | TGCGCCAGCAGCTTCTCAGACAGGCTGTTAGAGCCCCAGCATTTT
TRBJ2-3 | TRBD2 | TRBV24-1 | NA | CATSDLKRGRIGDTQYF | TGTGCCACCAGTGATTTGAAGCGCGGGAGGATCGGGGATACGCAGTATTTT
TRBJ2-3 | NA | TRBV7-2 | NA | CASSPVLDTQYF | TGTGCCAGCAGCCCCGTACTAGATACGCAGTATTTT
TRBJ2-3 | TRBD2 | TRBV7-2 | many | CASSDQREGLSTDTQYF | TGTGCCAGCAGCGACCAGCGGGAGGGCCTTAGCACAGATACGCAGTATTTT
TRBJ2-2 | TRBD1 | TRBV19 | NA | CASSTGQGWNTGELFF | TGTGCCAGTAGTACCGGACAGGGCTGGAACACCGGGGAGCTGTTTTTT
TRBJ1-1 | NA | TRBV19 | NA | CASSIGQGLYTNTEAFF | TGTGCCAGTAGTATTGGGCAGGGGCTTTACACGAACACTGAAGCTTTCTTT
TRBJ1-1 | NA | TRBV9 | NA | CASSKTPRNTEAFF | TGTGCCAGCAGTAAGACTCCAAGGAACACTGAAGCTTTCTTT
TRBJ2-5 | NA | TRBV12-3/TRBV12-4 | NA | CASSSWAETQYF | TGTGCCAGCAGTTCGTGGGCGGAGACCCAGTACTTC
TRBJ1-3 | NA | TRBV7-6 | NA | CASSLGGVDSGNTIYF | TGTGCCAGCAGCTTGGGGGGGGTAGACTCTGGAAACACCATATATTTT
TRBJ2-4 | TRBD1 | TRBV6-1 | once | CASSEGWDRGFRIQYF | TGTGCCAGCAGTGAAGGTTGGGACAGGGGGTTTCGCATTCAGTACTTC
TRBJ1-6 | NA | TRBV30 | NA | CAWSIRTYNSPLHF | TGTGCCTGGAGTATCAGGACTTATAATTCACCCCTCCACTTT